This TCR beta chain was sequenced for a study of T cells expressing NK-cell markers. Study background: It was sorted CD3+CD56-NKG2C+, CD3+CD56+NKG2C- and CD3+CD56+NKG2C+ T cells that provided the TCR beta repertoires.

As for this clonotype: Its antigen is not known.

Points from the study as a whole: In more than 5 donors, dominant CD3+CD56+NKG2C+ clones formed 1.0-7.0% of CD8+ cells. What remained unclear was the HCMV specificity of expanded NKG2C+ T cell clones.

TCRdb re-called the 5' RACE reads; every CDR3 protein appears as one record, without DNA. In all, the sample yields more than 400,000 distinct CDR3 sequences. The CDR3 is 16 amino acids. The source is a woman aged 18-70 years in good health. Material: blood T cells: a sorted CD56 or NKG2C T cell subset, CD4+ or CD8+ T cells, or bulk PBMC T cells (not recorded which). V gene TRBV12-3 or TRBV12-4 combines with J gene TRBJ1-6. This CDR3 reads CASSLLGARDNSPLHF.